This T cell receptor (beta chain) is from a study of blood T cell repertoires in COVID-19. As for the study in general: The United States, Italy and Spain were the sources of the acute and convalescent COVID-19 samples. PBMCs, B-cell-depleted T cells, or T cells were the source of the cDNA or gDNA that made up the material.

The germline gives CDR1 MNHEY, CDR2 SVGAGI. The CDR3 sequence is 15 residues long. Trimming shortened V by 5 bases and J by 5 bases, and 13 bases separated the two germline ends. As handled by the study authors: The authors estimated nucleated cell counts from reference gene primer amplification. The table came from immunoSEQ multiplex PCR; TCRdb's copy has only in-frame clones and leaves some out. For V, J and clone size, that table is used; D and trimming come from the DNA. The sample includes hundreds of thousands of clones, roughly 90% seen only once; the top ten take roughly 4%. The TCR was taken from a woman aged 45-59 years with active or convalescent COVID-19. The rearrangement uses TRBV6-5 and TRBJ1-6, with D possibly matching TRBD1 (6 bases). Sequenced material: peripheral blood. CDR3 region: CASSTRGGNNSPLHF. DNA of the CDR3: TGTGCCAGCAGTACGAGGGGGGGAAATAATTCACCCCTCCACTTT.